The 8 T cell receptor beta chains in this list originate from one sample, sequenced in a study of early T cells in non-severe SARS-CoV-2 infection. TCRdb re-called the 5' RACE reads with MiXCR, one entry per CDR3 protein. The profile shows around 83,000 distinct CDR3 sequences, roughly a tenth of them singletons. Here the sequenced sample was whole blood, taken at baseline. These receptors were obtained from an adult who was a healthcare worker with PCR-confirmed SARS-CoV-2 infection or an uninfected control (not recorded which).

Written as DNA, the CDR3 is TGTGCCAGCAGCCAGGAAAGCCGGGAGGGGGCCGGGGAGCTGTTTTTT. Protein: CASSQESREGAGELFF. The V gene is TRBV4-2, the J gene TRBJ2-2; 8 bases align to TRBD2. Germline V gene data show CDR1 as LGHNA and CDR2 as YNFKEQ. Trimming cost V 3 bases and J 6 bases; bases outside gene matches: 9. CDR3 length: 16 amino acids.

A few counts support this clonotype. The gene calls are TRBV7-2 and TRBJ2-7; D remains ambiguous. CDR3 length: 14 amino acids. The germline CDR1 and CDR2 sequences are SGHTA and FQGNSA. V lost 5 bases to trimming and J lost 2 bases, with 13 bases between them. The DNA for the CDR3 is TGTGCCAGCAGCCCTGGACCCCTGACCTACGAGCAGTACTTC. Translating it yields CASSPGPLTYEQYF.

The chain uses TRBV7-2 and TRBJ2-7; 11 positions match TRBD1. J was trimmed by 4 bases and V by 1 base; bases with no gene match: 3. CDR1 SGHTA and CDR2 FQGNSA come from the germline V gene. The CDR3 totals 15 residues. CDR3 DNA sequence: TGTGCCAGCAGCTTAGACCGGGACAGGGGGTACGAGCAGTACTTC. It encodes CASSLDRDRGYEQYF.

This clonotype was counted many times. The chain joins TRBV12-3 or TRBV12-4 to TRBJ2-3; D gene ambiguous. Deletions cut 5 bases from V and 3 bases from J, with 6 bases between. The CDR3 runs 12 residues. This chain's CDR3 is CASSILTDTQYF. The CDR3 bases are TGTGCCAGCAGTATATTAACAGATACGCAGTATTTT.

This clonotype occurred a few times. This sequence joins TRBV7-7 and TRBJ2-5; possible D gene TRBD2, 5 bases. Between the trimmed V and J ends, which lost 5 bases and 1 base, there was a span of 11 bases. CDR1 is SSHAT and CDR2 is FNYEAQ in the germline V gene (reference sequence). CDR3 length: 14 amino acids. This CDR3 reads CASSLAGIQETQYF. For the CDR3, the DNA is TGTGCCAGCAGCCTCGCCGGGATCCAAGAGACCCAGTACTTC.

The CDR3 nucleotides are TGTGCCAGCAGCCGTACCCCGGACAGTCCCTACGAGCAGTACTTC. This codes for CASSRTPDSPYEQYF. V and J are TRBV28 and TRBJ2-7; a possible D gene is TRBD1 (6 bases). Germline CDR1 and CDR2: MDHEN and SYDVKM. The CDR3 is made up of 15 amino acids. Trimming pared 6 bases from V and 2 bases from J, leaving 17 bases between.

This clonotype has a handful of counts. This chain connects TRBV5-4 to TRBJ1-4; 7 bases agree with TRBD1. The CDR3 contains 16 residues. With V trimmed by 3 bases and J by 3 bases, 8 bases remained unmatched. Germline V CDR1 and CDR2: SGHNT, YYREEE (reference sequence). The CDR3 DNA is TGTGCCAGCAGCTCGCAGGGGGGGACGGCTAATGAAAAACTGTTTTTT. The encoded protein is CASSSQGGTANEKLFF.

The sample holds a few counts of this clonotype. The V call is TRBV6-1, the J call TRBJ2-1, with TRBD2 matching over 11 bases. Germline V gene lookup returns CDR1 MNHNS and CDR2 SASEGT. The CDR3 sequence is 17 residues long. V was clipped by 7 bases and J by 4 bases; unmatched bases: 12. The CDR3 bases are TGTGCCAGCAACCGACTAGCGGGAATGGGGGGATACAATGAGCAGTTCTTC. Protein product: CASNRLAGMGGYNEQFF.